The 27 T cell receptor beta chains presented below share a single source sample, sequenced in a study of T cell responses to AZD1222 COVID-19 vaccine. TCRdb's table, derived via immunoSEQ multiplex PCR, lists solely in-frame clones and lacks some. The table lists about 150,000 clones, around 90% of them singletons. Sequenced here: peripheral blood, sampled on day 0 of AZD1222 vaccination. The receptors were gathered from an adult in good health.

This clone was observed many times. The V call is TRBV7-2, the J call TRBJ1-5; D ambiguous. Germline V gives CDR1 SGHTA, CDR2 FQGNSA. Trimming took 1 base from V and 3 from J, leaving 10 bases between them. This CDR3 is 15 amino acids long. The CDR3 DNA follows: TGTGCCAGCAGCTTAGACCCCAGAACCAATCAGCCCCAGCATTTT. It specifies CASSLDPRTNQPQHF.

The chain has TRBV5-1 and TRBJ2-1; the D gene is possibly TRBD2 (6 bases). Deletions cut 4 bases from V and 1 base from J, with 12 bases between. Germline lookup yields CDR1 SGHRS and CDR2 YFSETQ. The CDR3 consists of 15 residues. The DNA of the CDR3 is TGCGCCAGCAGCCCGGGACTGGGATCCTACAATGAGCAGTTCTTC. This codes for CASSPGLGSYNEQFF.

This chain joins TRBV2 and TRBJ2-7; D is unclear. V was clipped by 7 bases and J by 1 base, with 11 bases between them. This CDR3 has 13 residues. Looked up from germline, CDR1 is SNHLY and CDR2 is FYNNEI. The CDR3 protein is CASKLDRSYEQYF. CDR3 nucleotide sequence: TGTGCCAGCAAGCTGGACCGGTCCTACGAGCAGTACTTC.

Of note for this clone: The junction does not match germline at one end; this may be a read error. CDR3 sequence (DNA): TGTGCCAGCCAAACAGGGGGCAAGCAGCCCCAGCATTTT. Its translation is CASQTGGKQPQHF. The V call is TRBV18, the J call TRBJ1-5; 9 bases line up with TRBD1. The CDR3 spans 13 residues. Germline assignment: CDR1 KGHSH and CDR2 LQKENI.

As to this clone: Germline is not matched at one junction end, which may reflect a read error. The chain is built from TRBV7-2 and TRBJ2-7, with 7 nucleotides matching TRBD2. This CDR3 spans 15 amino acids. Germline CDR1 SGHTA, CDR2 FQGNSA. The CDR3 nucleotides are TGTGCCAGCGGCTTGGACGCGGGGGTTTCCTACGAGCAGTACTTC. It codes for CASGLDAGVSYEQYF.

V gene TRBV28 combines with J gene TRBJ2-7; 7 nucleotides match TRBD1. Looked up from germline, CDR1 is MDHEN and CDR2 is SYDVKM. CDR3 length equals 13 residues. V was pared by 6 bases and J by 2 bases, with 4 bases of the junction left unmatched. CDR3 sequence reads: CASRETGPYEQYF. The CDR3 coding sequence is TGTGCCAGCAGAGAGACAGGGCCCTACGAGCAGTACTTC.

The chain combines TRBV16 with TRBJ1-2; D remains ambiguous. Between the trimmed V and J ends, which lost 1 base and 7 bases, there was a span of 13 bases. There are 14 residues in the CDR3. Germline CDR1 and CDR2: KGHSY and FQNENV. The CDR3 protein is CASSQLRGFGGYTF. The CDR3 DNA reads TGTGCCAGCAGCCAATTGCGAGGCTTTGGTGGCTACACCTTC.

The genes are TRBV9 and TRBJ1-1; 10 positions match TRBD1. The CDR3 loop spans 12 amino acids. CDR1 and CDR2 from the germline V gene are SGDLS and YYNGEE. After removal of 3 bases from V and 11 bases from J, the junction contained 4 bases not matched to a gene. CDR3 bases: TGTGCCAGCAGCGACCGGGACAGGGGTGCTTTCTTT. Amino acid sequence: CASSDRDRGAFF.

The J gene is TRBJ2-1, the V gene TRBV7-9; D possibly matches TRBD1 or TRBD2 (6 bases each). The CDR3 runs to 15 residues. Per germline, CDR1 SEHNR and CDR2 FQNEAQ (reference sequence). Trimming took 5 bases from V and 3 from J, leaving 14 bases between them. The CDR3 nucleotides are TGTGCCAGCAGCCCCTCTAGGGGGGTCTACAATGAGCAGTTCTTC. It encodes CASSPSRGVYNEQFF.

This chain uses TRBV7-6 with TRBJ1-6, with TRBD1 as a possible D gene (5 bases). V lost 5 bases and J 7 bases, leaving 18 bases between the germline ends. Per germline, CDR1 SGHVS and CDR2 FNYEAQ. There are 16 residues in the CDR3. The CDR3 loop is CASSPGTLLGNSPLHF. In DNA, the CDR3 is TGTGCCAGCAGCCCCGGGACTCTCTTGGGGAATTCACCCCTCCACTTT.

CDR3 protein: CASSVAGKKIENTGELFF. DNA for the CDR3: TGTGCCAGCAGCGTAGCGGGCAAGAAAATAGAGAACACCGGGGAGCTGTTTTTT. This rearrangement joins TRBV9 to TRBJ2-2; D remains unclear. The germline V gene encodes CDR1 SGDLS and CDR2 YYNGEE. This CDR3 has 18 residues. Trimming cost V 0 bases and J 1 base, with 16 bases left between them.

The rearrangement uses TRBV11-2 and TRBJ2-7; D might be TRBD2 (5 bases). Trimming took 5 bases from V and 5 from J, leaving 13 bases between them. This CDR3 region has 13 residues. CDR1 and CDR2 (germline): SGHAT, FQNNGV. In DNA, the CDR3 is TGTGCCAGCAGCACCGTAGGGCGGGACGAGCAGTACTTC. Translation: CASSTVGRDEQYF.

This clone occurred once. The genes are TRBV19 and TRBJ1-2, with D perhaps matching TRBD1 (5 bases). Trimming stripped 0 bases from V and 6 bases from J, with 11 bases between. Looked up from germline, CDR1 is LNHDA and CDR2 is SQIVND (reference sequence). This CDR3 has 14 residues. The CDR3 DNA follows: TGTGCCAGTAGTATAGATCGGGGGGATGATGGCTACACCTTC. Protein product: CASSIDRGDDGYTF.

The gene calls are TRBV4-3 and TRBJ1-1; a possible D gene is TRBD1 (5 bases). V lost 4 bases, J lost 4 bases, and 13 bases lay in between. Germline V lookup: CDR1 LGHNA, CDR2 YSLEER. The CDR3 totals 14 residues. Written as DNA, the CDR3 is TGCGCCAGCAGCCTAGATGGGACGGGCACTGAAGCTTTCTTT. Amino acid sequence: CASSLDGTGTEAFF.

This rearrangement joins TRBV5-8 to TRBJ2-2; D is undetermined. V was trimmed by 7 bases and J by 1 base, leaving 8 bases between them. CDR1 and CDR2 (germline): SGHTS, YDEGEE. This CDR3 spans 13 amino acids. CDR3 in DNA: TGTGCCAGCGGTAGGGTGAACACCGGGGAGCTGTTTTTT. It is translated as CASGRVNTGELFF.

V gene TRBV5-6 combines with J gene TRBJ1-5; D remains ambiguous. Trimming removed 1 base at V and 5 bases at J, with 16 bases between. CDR3 length: 16 amino acids. Germline CDR1 is SGHDT and CDR2 is YYEEEE. The CDR3, as DNA: TGTGCCAGCAGCTTGTGGGTCGAAGGGAAGTATCAGCCCCAGCATTTT. As protein: CASSLWVEGKYQPQHF.

This chain links TRBV12-3 or TRBV12-4 with TRBJ2-3; D is undetermined. The V end lost 8 bases, the J end lost 6 bases, and 12 bases lay between the germline ends. CDR3 length equals 12 residues. CDR3 sequence reads: CASRSWVDTQYF. In DNA form, the CDR3 reads TGTGCCAGCCGCTCGTGGGTGGATACGCAGTATTTT.

The chain links TRBV9 to TRBJ1-4, with D perhaps TRBD1 (5 bases). V was pared by 3 bases and J by 7 bases, with 13 bases between. The CDR3 length is 14 residues. Germline-derived CDR1 and CDR2 are SGDLS and YYNGEE. CDR3 sequence reads: CASSGRGLGEKLFF. DNA of the CDR3: TGTGCCAGCAGCGGCCGGGGCCTCGGTGAAAAACTGTTTTTT.

The chain has TRBV2 and TRBJ1-3; 8 bases fit TRBD1. There are 15 residues in the CDR3. CDR1 SNHLY and CDR2 FYNNEI come from the germline V gene. Trimming cost V 6 bases and J 4 bases; bases outside gene matches: 8. CDR3 DNA: TGTGCCAGCAGGAACCAACAGGGGGGAGGAAACACCATATATTTT. Its translation: CASRNQQGGGNTIYF.

This chain joins TRBV7-9 and TRBJ2-7; D not certain. Trimming pared 5 bases from V and 2 bases from J, leaving 13 bases between. The CDR3 totals 14 residues. CDR1 is SEHNR, CDR2 FQNEAQ, per germline (reference sequence). The CDR3 DNA sequence: TGTGCCAGCAGCACCTCCGGGCCCCCCTACGAGCAGTACTTC. Protein sequence: CASSTSGPPYEQYF.

The chain has TRBV7-9 and TRBJ2-7; D perhaps matches TRBD1 (6 bases). The germline V and J ends were trimmed by 5 bases and 0 bases, with 17 bases remaining between them. Germline V gene lookup returns CDR1 SEHNR and CDR2 FQNEAQ (reference sequence). This CDR3 region has 16 residues. CDR3 region: CASSPRQALISYEQYF. The CDR3 bases are TGTGCCAGCAGCCCGAGACAGGCCCTAATCTCCTACGAGCAGTACTTC.

The V and J genes are TRBV3-1 (or the pseudogene TRBV3-2) and TRBJ1-1, with D possibly matching TRBD1 (5 bases). CDR1 and CDR2 from the germline V gene are LGHDT and YNNKEL (reference sequence). V was pared by 1 base and J by 4 bases, with 13 bases between. CDR3 length equals 15 residues. The CDR3 spells CASSQGGTGSTEAFF. In DNA, the CDR3 is TGTGCCAGCAGCCAAGGGGGGACGGGGAGCACTGAAGCTTTCTTT.

In the case of this clone: The junction departs from the called germline gene at one end, perhaps through a read error. J is TRBJ2-5 and V is TRBV4-1, with D perhaps TRBD2 (6 bases). From germline, CDR1 is MGHRA and CDR2 YSYEKL. This CDR3 contains 13 residues. The CDR3 sequence is CARSRTEGETQYF. The CDR3 DNA is TGCGCCCGCAGCCGGACGGAGGGGGAGACCCAGTACTTC.

In this sample, this clone turned up once. The gene calls are TRBV6-5 and TRBJ2-5; a possible D gene is TRBD2 (5 bases). The CDR3 covers 15 residues. Trimming took 0 bases from V and 5 from J, leaving 13 bases between them. Germline CDR1 MNHEY, CDR2 SVGAGI. DNA for the CDR3: TGTGCCAGCAGTTACTCTCGCCGGGGAGCGGAGACCCAGTACTTC. Protein product: CASSYSRRGAETQYF.

This chain links TRBV7-2 with TRBJ2-2; 10 bases agree with TRBD1. J lost 6 bases, V lost 4 bases, and 5 bases had no gene match. CDR3 length equals 15 residues. Germline loops: CDR1 SGHTA, CDR2 FQGNSA. CDR3 DNA: TGTGCCAGCAGCTGGACAGGGGGGAGTTCCGGGGAGCTGTTTTTT. Translation gives CASSWTGGSSGELFF. The variable domain in full, completed from reference TRBV7-2 and TRBJ2-2, reads GAGVSQSPSNKVTEKGKDVELRCDPISGHTALYWYRQSLGQGLEFLIYFQGNSAPDKSGLPSDRFSAERTGGSVSTLTIQRTQQEDSAVYLCASSWTGGSSGELFFGEGSRLTVL.

The genes are TRBV15 and TRBJ2-7; 8 nucleotides match TRBD1. V dropped 0 bases and J dropped 6; count of bases not matched to a gene: 1. The CDR3 loop spans 13 amino acids. The V gene's germline CDR1 is LNHNV and CDR2 YYDKDF (reference sequence). As DNA, the CDR3 is TGTGCCACCAGCAGAGACAGGGGGCTCGAGCAGTACTTC. Its protein is CATSRDRGLEQYF.

The CDR3 sequence is CASSQDGRPGERGNTIYF. The CDR3 DNA reads TGTGCCAGCAGCCAAGATGGGAGGCCAGGGGAAAGAGGAAACACCATATATTTT. The rearrangement joins TRBV4-2 to TRBJ1-3; weak D call: TRBD1 (6 bases). Germline V gene data show CDR1 as LGHNA and CDR2 as YNFKEQ. The length of the CDR3 is 18 residues. Trimming cost V 0 bases and J 4 bases, with 19 bases left between them.